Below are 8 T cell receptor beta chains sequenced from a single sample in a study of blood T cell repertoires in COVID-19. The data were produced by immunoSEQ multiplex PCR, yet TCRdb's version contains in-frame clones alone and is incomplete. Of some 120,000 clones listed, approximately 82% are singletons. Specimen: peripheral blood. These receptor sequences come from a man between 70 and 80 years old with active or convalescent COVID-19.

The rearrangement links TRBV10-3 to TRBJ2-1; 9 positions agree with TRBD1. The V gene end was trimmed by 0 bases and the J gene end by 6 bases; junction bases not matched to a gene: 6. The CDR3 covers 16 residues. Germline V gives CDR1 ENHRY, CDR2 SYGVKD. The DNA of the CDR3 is TGTGCCATCAGTGAGTCGGCGGACAGGGGTGTCAATGAGCAGTTCTTC. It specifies CAISESADRGVNEQFF.

The CDR3 sequence: CASSGGQVYEQYF. The CDR3 region has the DNA TGCGCCAGCAGCGGGGGACAGGTGTACGAGCAGTACTTC. The genes are TRBV5-1 and TRBJ2-7, with TRBD1 matching over 8 bases. V was clipped by 4 bases and J by 4 bases; unmatched bases: 4. This CDR3 has 13 residues. The germline V gene encodes CDR1 SGHRS and CDR2 YFSETQ.

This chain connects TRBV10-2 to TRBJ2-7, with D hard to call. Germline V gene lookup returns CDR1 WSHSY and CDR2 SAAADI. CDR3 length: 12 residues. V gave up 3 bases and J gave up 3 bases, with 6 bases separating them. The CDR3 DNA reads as TGCGCCAGCAGTGATGCGCTCTACGAGCAGTACTTC. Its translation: CASSDALYEQYF.

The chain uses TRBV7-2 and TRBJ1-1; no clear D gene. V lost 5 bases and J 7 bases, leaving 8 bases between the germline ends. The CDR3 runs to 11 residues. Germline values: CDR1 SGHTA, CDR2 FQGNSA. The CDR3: CASSREIEAFF. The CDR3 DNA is TGTGCCAGCAGCCGGGAAATTGAAGCTTTCTTT.

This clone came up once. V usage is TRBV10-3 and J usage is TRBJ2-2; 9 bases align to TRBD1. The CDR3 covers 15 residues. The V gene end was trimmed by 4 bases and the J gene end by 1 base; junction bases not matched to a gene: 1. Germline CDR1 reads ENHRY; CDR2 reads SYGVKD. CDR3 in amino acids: CAISGTGVNTGELFF. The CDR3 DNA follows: TGTGCCATCAGTGGGACAGGGGTGAACACCGGGGAGCTGTTTTTT.

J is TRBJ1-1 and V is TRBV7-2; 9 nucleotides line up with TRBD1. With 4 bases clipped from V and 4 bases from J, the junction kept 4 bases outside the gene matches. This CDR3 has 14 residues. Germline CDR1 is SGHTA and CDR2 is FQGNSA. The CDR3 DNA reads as TGTGCCAGCAGCTCACAGGGGGCCGGCACTGAAGCTTTCTTT. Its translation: CASSSQGAGTEAFF.

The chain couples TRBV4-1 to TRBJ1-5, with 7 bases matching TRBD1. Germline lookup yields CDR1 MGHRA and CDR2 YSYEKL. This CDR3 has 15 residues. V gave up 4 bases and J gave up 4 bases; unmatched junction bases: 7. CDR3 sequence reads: CASSRGGLGNQPQHF. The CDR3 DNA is TGCGCCAGCAGCCGAGGGGGCTTGGGGAATCAGCCCCAGCATTTT.

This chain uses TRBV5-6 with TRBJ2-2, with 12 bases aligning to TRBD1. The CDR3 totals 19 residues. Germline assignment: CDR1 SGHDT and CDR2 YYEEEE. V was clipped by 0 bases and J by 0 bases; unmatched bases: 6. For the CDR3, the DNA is TGTGCCAGCAGCTTGGTGAGGGGGACAGGGGGCACGAACACCGGGGAGCTGTTTTTT. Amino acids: CASSLVRGTGGTNTGELFF.